These 16 T cell receptor beta chains were sequenced from one sample in a study of blood T cell repertoires in COVID-19. TCRdb's copy holds only in-frame clones and misses some; the assay was immunoSEQ multiplex PCR. The sample carries some 230,000 clones, 82% recorded once. The sequenced sample consisted of peripheral blood. The receptors here all came from a woman of 80 years or more with COVID-19, enrolled during active disease.

The chain combines TRBV7-3 with TRBJ2-2; 9 nucleotides align to TRBD1. The CDR3 length is 17 residues. From germline, CDR1 is SGHTA and CDR2 FQGTGA. V was pared by 8 bases and J by 4 bases, with 14 bases of the junction left unmatched. CDR3 amino acids: CASQSVLGQGGTGELFF. The CDR3 DNA sequence: TGTGCCAGCCAGTCTGTACTGGGACAGGGTGGCACCGGGGAGCTGTTTTTT.

CDR3 DNA: TGTGCCAGTAGTCCCGGGTCAATGCAGAAGCAGTACTTC. Translation: CASSPGSMQKQYF. The gene calls are TRBV19 and TRBJ2-7; D unclear. Germline V gives CDR1 LNHDA, CDR2 SQIVND (reference sequence). V was shortened by 5 bases and J by 8 bases, with 16 bases between the two germline ends. The CDR3 runs 13 residues.

This chain joins TRBV6-5 and TRBJ2-3; D is perhaps TRBD1 (6 bases). Germline assignment: CDR1 MNHEY and CDR2 SVGAGI. V was shortened by 2 bases and J by 5 bases, with 14 bases between the two germline ends. This CDR3 contains 15 residues. The CDR3 nucleotides are TGTGCCAGCAGTTACGTTGGGGGCGCCGGAGATACGCAGTATTTT. It codes for CASSYVGGAGDTQYF.

This chain uses TRBV30 with TRBJ1-6; D is uncertain. V lost 5 bases and J lost 6, with 14 bases in between. Per germline, CDR1 GTSNPN and CDR2 SVGIG (reference sequence). The CDR3 covers 14 residues. CDR3 bases: TGTGCCTGGGTAGCCGGGAAAATTAATTCACCCCTCCACTTT. This translates into CAWVAGKINSPLHF.

The chain combines TRBV9 with TRBJ1-6; D perhaps matches TRBD1 (5 bases). The germline V gene encodes CDR1 SGDLS and CDR2 YYNGEE. The length of the CDR3 is 15 residues. V dropped 4 bases and J dropped 9 bases, with 17 bases sitting between them. The CDR3 loop is CASSTQGSGLSPLHF. CDR3 bases: TGTGCCAGCAGCACCCAAGGTTCGGGACTTTCACCCCTCCACTTT.

Note on this clone: At one end, the junction sequence differs from germline, possibly due to a read error. The V call is TRBV24-1, the J call TRBJ1-6; a possible D gene is TRBD1 (5 bases). This CDR3 comprises 13 residues. CDR1 and CDR2 from the germline V gene are KGHDR and SFDVKD. The CDR3: CATKADSASPLHF. The CDR3 region has the DNA TGTGCGACCAAGGCCGACAGCGCCTCACCCCTCCACTTT.

This clone occurred a few times. The chain uses TRBV4-1 and TRBJ2-6, with D possibly TRBD1 on 6 matching bases. This CDR3 has 15 amino acids. Germline CDR1 reads MGHRA; CDR2 reads YSYEKL. V lost 4 bases and J lost 4, with 11 bases in between. The CDR3 region is CASSLTGLGANVLTF. The CDR3 DNA reads as TGCGCCAGCAGCCTAACAGGGTTAGGGGCCAACGTCCTGACTTTC.

V is TRBV5-1 and J is TRBJ1-2; D may be TRBD1 (5 bases). CDR3 length: 15 amino acids. Germline CDR1 and CDR2: SGHRS and YFSETQ. Trimming cost V 0 bases and J 0 bases, with 9 bases left between them. The CDR3 DNA follows: TGCGCCAGCAGCTTGGGGACAAGCTCTAACTATGGCTACACCTTC. Its translation is CASSLGTSSNYGYTF.

The chain couples TRBV19 to TRBJ1-2; D unclear. V lost 7 bases, J lost 0 bases, and 12 bases lay in between. Germline CDR1 LNHDA, CDR2 SQIVND (reference sequence). This CDR3 has 14 amino acids. CDR3: CASTPPQANYGYTF. In nucleotides, the CDR3 is TGTGCCAGTACGCCTCCCCAGGCTAACTATGGCTACACCTTC.

The gene calls are TRBV27 and TRBJ2-1; 7 nucleotides agree with TRBD1. The CDR3 length is 18 residues. V lost 5 bases, J lost 4 bases, and 17 bases stayed unmatched. The germline CDR1 and CDR2 sequences are MNHEY and SMNVEV (reference sequence). This CDR3 reads CASSLRRTGTAQYNEQFF. The CDR3 region has the DNA TGTGCCAGCAGTCTACGCCGAACCGGGACAGCACAATACAATGAGCAGTTCTTC.

This clone was seen once. The J gene is TRBJ1-2, the V gene TRBV19; 7 nucleotides align to TRBD1. The germline CDR1 and CDR2 sequences are LNHDA and SQIVND (reference sequence). J gave up 3 bases and V 6 bases, and 4 bases lay outside the gene matches. The CDR3 extends over 13 amino acids. CDR3 sequence reads: CASRPGQYYGYTF. The CDR3 DNA is TGTGCCAGTAGACCGGGACAGTACTATGGCTACACCTTC.

The chain joins TRBV3-1 (or the pseudogene TRBV3-2) to TRBJ2-7; the D is unclear. The CDR3 length is 14 residues. CDR1 and CDR2 from the germline V gene are LGHDT and YNNKEL (reference sequence). V lost 6 bases and J 0 bases, leaving 12 bases between the germline ends. DNA of the CDR3: TGTGCCAGCAGATCTCCGGGTCACTCCTACGAGCAGTACTTC. Translation: CASRSPGHSYEQYF.

V gene TRBV5-8 combines with J gene TRBJ1-2, with TRBD1 matching 7 bases. The germline V gene encodes CDR1 SGHTS and CDR2 YDEGEE. The CDR3 is made up of 14 amino acids. The trim removed 8 bases at V and 7 bases at J, leaving 14 bases unmatched. The CDR3 spells CARDHRGTWGGYTF. CDR3 nucleotides: TGTGCCAGGGACCACAGGGGAACCTGGGGTGGCTACACCTTC.

The J gene is TRBJ1-2, the V gene TRBV4-2; D not resolved. From germline, CDR1 is LGHNA and CDR2 YNFKEQ. V lost 2 bases to trimming and J lost 8 bases, with 15 bases between them. This CDR3 has 14 amino acids. CDR3 sequence: CASSQLSGDRGYTF. The CDR3 DNA reads as TGTGCCAGCAGCCAACTTAGCGGGGATCGGGGCTACACCTTC.

V usage is TRBV18 and J usage is TRBJ2-3; D call uncertain. The CDR3 is 13 residues long. The V end was cut by 7 bases, the J end by 4 bases, with 12 bases between. Looked up from germline, CDR1 is KGHSH and CDR2 is LQKENI. The CDR3 reads CASFTSLADTQYF. As DNA, the CDR3 is TGTGCCAGCTTTACCAGTTTGGCAGATACGCAGTATTTT. Full variable domain (remainder filled in from reference TRBV18 and TRBJ2-3): NAGVMQNPRHLVRRRGQEARLRCSPMKGHSHVYWYRQLPEEGLKFMVYLQKENIIDESGMPKERFSAEFPKEGPSILRIQQVVRGDSAAYFCASFTSLADTQYFGPGTRLTVL.

The chain employs TRBV14 and TRBJ2-2; 12 bases are shared with TRBD2. The CDR3 contains 16 residues. The V and J ends lost 4 bases and 4 bases, in that order; junction bases with no gene match: 4. Per the germline V gene, CDR1 is SGHDN and CDR2 is FVKESK. DNA for the CDR3: TGTGCCAGCAGCCCCGGGACTAGCGGGCCCACCGGGGAGCTGTTTTTT. Translation gives CASSPGTSGPTGELFF.